Listed here are 7 T cell receptor beta chains from one sample, sequenced in a study of cytomegalovirus exposure and HLA in healthy donors. Primers for the PCR totalled 60 Vbeta and 13 Jbeta. Only in-frame clones appear in the TCRdb table, and some are missing; sequencing was by immunoSEQ multiplex PCR. The sample holds about 120,000 clones, around 84% seen once. The sequenced sample was PBMCs. The receptors shown here come from a woman under 40 in good health and CMV-seropositive.

V gene TRBV5-1 combines with J gene TRBJ2-5, with D possibly matching TRBD2 (5 bases). The DNA matches TRBJ2-7 better at its end, which makes the J call doubtful. The CDR3 totals 13 residues. Per germline, CDR1 SGHRS and CDR2 YFSETQ. The CDR3 bases are TGCGCCAGCAGCTTCGAGGGTTCCTACGAGCAGTACTTC. Translating gives CASSFEGSYEQYF.

In this sample, this clone turned up once. This chain joins TRBV6-6 and TRBJ2-7; TRBD1 matches at 10 bases. There are 16 residues in the CDR3. CDR1 and CDR2 from the germline V gene are MNHNY and SVGAGI (reference sequence). V was clipped by 4 bases and J by 2 bases; unmatched bases: 8. CDR3 nucleotides: TGTGCCAGCAGTTCCCTGGGACAGGGGAGGCCCTACGAGCAGTACTTC. It is translated as CASSSLGQGRPYEQYF.

CDR3 amino acids: CASSLGTKAGDEQFF. The CDR3 DNA sequence: TGTGCCAGCAGCTTAGGGACTAAAGCCGGTGATGAGCAGTTCTTC. The V call is TRBV7-3, the J call TRBJ2-1, with 7 bases aligning to TRBD2. With V trimmed by 2 bases and J by 8 bases, 9 bases remained unmatched. Germline V gene sequence: CDR1 SGHTA, CDR2 FQGTGA. This CDR3 spans 15 amino acids.

The chain links TRBV19 to TRBJ1-2, with 7 bases lining up with TRBD1. The CDR3 contains 15 residues. Germline lookup yields CDR1 LNHDA and CDR2 SQIVND (reference sequence). V lost 6 bases and J lost 4; bases outside the gene matches: 11. In nucleotides, the CDR3 is TGTGCCAGTAGCCTGGGGACAGAATCTGTCTATGGCTACACCTTC. Amino acid sequence: CASSLGTESVYGYTF.

The gene calls are TRBV28 and TRBJ2-2; TRBD2 might be the D (7 bases). This CDR3 has 15 amino acids. V was clipped by 7 bases and J by 2 bases, with 14 bases between them. Germline loops: CDR1 MDHEN, CDR2 SYDVKM. This CDR3 reads CASKRGAGNTGELFF. CDR3 sequence (DNA): TGTGCCAGCAAACGGGGGGCAGGAAACACCGGGGAGCTGTTTTTT. Full variable domain (remainder filled in from reference TRBV28 and TRBJ2-2): DVKVTQSSRYLVKRTGEKVFLECVQDMDHENMFWYRQDPGLGLRLIYFSYDVKMKEKGDIPEGYSVSREKKERFSLILESASTNQTSMYLCASKRGAGNTGELFFGEGSRLTVL.

This rearrangement joins TRBV15 to TRBJ2-5, with a possible D match to TRBD1 (5 bases). The germline V gene has CDR1 LNHNV and CDR2 YYDKDF (reference sequence). V was pared by 0 bases and J by 5 bases, with 16 bases between. The CDR3 spans 16 residues. The CDR3 coding sequence is TGTGCCACCAGCAGAGATGCCAGTGGGGCAGGGGAGACCCAGTACTTC. Protein: CATSRDASGAGETQYF.

A few counts support this clone. The chain joins TRBV6-1 to TRBJ2-3, with 8 positions matching TRBD1. CDR3 length: 17 residues. Germline-derived CDR1 and CDR2 are MNHNS and SASEGT. Trimming at V came to 2 bases and at J to 5 bases, leaving 12 bases not matched to a gene. Here the CDR3 reads CASSERVSAGGKDTQYF. The CDR3 DNA reads TGTGCCAGCAGTGAACGGGTGTCGGCAGGGGGCAAAGATACGCAGTATTTT.